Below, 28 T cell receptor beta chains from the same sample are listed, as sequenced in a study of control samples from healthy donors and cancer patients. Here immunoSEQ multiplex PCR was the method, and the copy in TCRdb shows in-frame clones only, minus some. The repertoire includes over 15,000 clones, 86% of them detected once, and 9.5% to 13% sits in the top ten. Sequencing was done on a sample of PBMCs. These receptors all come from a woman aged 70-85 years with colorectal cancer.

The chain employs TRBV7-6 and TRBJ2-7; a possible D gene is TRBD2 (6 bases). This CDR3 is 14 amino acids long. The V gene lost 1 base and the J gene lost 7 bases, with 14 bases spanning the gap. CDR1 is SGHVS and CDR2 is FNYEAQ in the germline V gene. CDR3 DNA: TGTGCCAGCAGCTTAGAGGGCGGGACCCTTGAGCAGTACTTC. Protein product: CASSLEGGTLEQYF.

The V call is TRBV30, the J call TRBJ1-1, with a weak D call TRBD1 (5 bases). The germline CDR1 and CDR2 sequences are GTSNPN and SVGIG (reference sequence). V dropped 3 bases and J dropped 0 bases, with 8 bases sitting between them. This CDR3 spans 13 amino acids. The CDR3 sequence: CAWRDTLNTEAFF. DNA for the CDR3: TGTGCCTGGAGGGACACTCTGAACACTGAAGCTTTCTTT.

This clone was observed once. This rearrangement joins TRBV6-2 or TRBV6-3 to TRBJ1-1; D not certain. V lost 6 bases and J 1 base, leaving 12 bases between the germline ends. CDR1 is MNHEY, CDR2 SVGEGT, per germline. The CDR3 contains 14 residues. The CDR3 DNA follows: TGTGCCAGCAGACCTTATAGTGCGAACACTGAAGCTTTCTTT. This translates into CASRPYSANTEAFF.

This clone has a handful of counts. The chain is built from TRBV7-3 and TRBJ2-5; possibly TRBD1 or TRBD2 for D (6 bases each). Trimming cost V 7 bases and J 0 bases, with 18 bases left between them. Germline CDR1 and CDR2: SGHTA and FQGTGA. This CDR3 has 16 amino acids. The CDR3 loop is CASTQGVGGNQETQYF. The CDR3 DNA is TGTGCCAGCACCCAAGGGGTAGGGGGGAACCAAGAGACCCAGTACTTC.

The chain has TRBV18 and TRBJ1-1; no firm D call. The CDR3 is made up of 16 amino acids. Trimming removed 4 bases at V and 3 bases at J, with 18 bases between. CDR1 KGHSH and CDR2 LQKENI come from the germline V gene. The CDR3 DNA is TGTGCCAGCTCACTAAACGATCTCCAGGACGACACTGAAGCTTTCTTT. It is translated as CASSLNDLQDDTEAFF.

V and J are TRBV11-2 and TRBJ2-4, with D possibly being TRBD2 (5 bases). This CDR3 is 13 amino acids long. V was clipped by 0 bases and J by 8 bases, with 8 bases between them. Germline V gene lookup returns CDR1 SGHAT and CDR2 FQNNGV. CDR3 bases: TGTGCCAGCAGCTTAGAGGGCGGGTACATTCAGTACTTC. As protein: CASSLEGGYIQYF.

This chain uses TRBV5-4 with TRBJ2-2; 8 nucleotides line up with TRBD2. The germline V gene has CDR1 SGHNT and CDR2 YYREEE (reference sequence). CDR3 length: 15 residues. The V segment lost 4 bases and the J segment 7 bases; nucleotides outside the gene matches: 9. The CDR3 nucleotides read TGTGCCAGCAGCCTAAGCCGAGGGACTAGCGGGGAGCTGTTTTTT. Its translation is CASSLSRGTSGELFF.

CDR3 sequence (DNA): TGTGCCAGCAGTTTAGGGGGAGTTTATGGCTACACCTTC. This gives the protein CASSLGGVYGYTF. The chain combines TRBV12-3 or TRBV12-4 with TRBJ1-2; no firm D call. V was cut by 1 base and J by 5 bases, with 8 bases left in between. The CDR3 covers 13 residues.

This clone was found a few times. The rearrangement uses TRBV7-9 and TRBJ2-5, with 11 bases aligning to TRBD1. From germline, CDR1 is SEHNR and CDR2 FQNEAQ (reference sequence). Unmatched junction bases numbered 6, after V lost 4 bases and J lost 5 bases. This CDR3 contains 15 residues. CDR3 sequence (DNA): TGTGCCAGCAGCTCTGGGACAGGGGGAAGGGAGACCCAGTACTTC. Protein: CASSSGTGGRETQYF.

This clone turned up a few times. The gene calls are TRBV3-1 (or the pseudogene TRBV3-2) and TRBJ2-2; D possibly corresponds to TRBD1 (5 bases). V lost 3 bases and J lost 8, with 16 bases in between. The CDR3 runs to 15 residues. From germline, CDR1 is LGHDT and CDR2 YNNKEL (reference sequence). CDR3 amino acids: CASSHQGTYGGELFF. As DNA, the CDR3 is TGTGCCAGCAGCCACCAGGGTACTTATGGGGGGGAGCTGTTTTTT.

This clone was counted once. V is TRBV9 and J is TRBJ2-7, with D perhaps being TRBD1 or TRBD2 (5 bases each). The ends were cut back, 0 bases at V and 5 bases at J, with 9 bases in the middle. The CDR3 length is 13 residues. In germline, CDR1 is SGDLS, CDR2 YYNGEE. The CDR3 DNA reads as TGTGCCAGCAGCGTAGGGGACGGAGACGAGCAGTACTTC. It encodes CASSVGDGDEQYF.

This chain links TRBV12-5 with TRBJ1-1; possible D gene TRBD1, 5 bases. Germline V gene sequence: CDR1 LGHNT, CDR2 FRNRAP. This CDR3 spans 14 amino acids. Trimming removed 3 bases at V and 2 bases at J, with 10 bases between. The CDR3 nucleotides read TGTGCTAGTGGTTTTGGCAGGGACAACACTGAAGCTTTCTTT. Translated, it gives CASGFGRDNTEAFF.

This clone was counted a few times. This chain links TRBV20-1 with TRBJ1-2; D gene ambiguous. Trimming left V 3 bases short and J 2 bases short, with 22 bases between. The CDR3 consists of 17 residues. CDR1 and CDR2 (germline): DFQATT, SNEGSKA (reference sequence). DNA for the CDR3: TGCAGTGCTAGTCCATCGGGTGCAGGCATATCAAACTATGGCTACACCTTC. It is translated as CSASPSGAGISNYGYTF.

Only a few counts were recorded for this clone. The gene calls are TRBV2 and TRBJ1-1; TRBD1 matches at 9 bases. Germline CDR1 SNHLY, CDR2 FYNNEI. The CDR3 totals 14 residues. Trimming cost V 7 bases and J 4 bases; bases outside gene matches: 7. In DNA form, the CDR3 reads TGTGCCAGCATTTCCGGGACAGGGACCACTGAAGCTTTCTTT. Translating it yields CASISGTGTTEAFF.

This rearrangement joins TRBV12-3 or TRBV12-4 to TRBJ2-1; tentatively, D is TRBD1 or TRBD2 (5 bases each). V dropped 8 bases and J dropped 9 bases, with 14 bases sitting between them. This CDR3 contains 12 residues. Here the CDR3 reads CASDWGIGEQFF. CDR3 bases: TGTGCCAGCGACTGGGGGATCGGTGAGCAGTTCTTC.

This CDR3 is CASSSGLQVETQYF. CDR3 DNA: TGTGCCAGCAGCTCGGGACTGCAGGTAGAGACGCAGTATTTT. The chain carries TRBV7-2 and TRBJ2-3; maybe TRBD2 (6 bases). The CDR3 is 14 residues long. V lost 4 bases and J 9 bases, leaving 17 bases between the germline ends. The germline CDR1 and CDR2 sequences are SGHTA and FQGNSA. Supplemented by reference TRBV7-2 and TRBJ2-3, the full variable domain reads GAGVSQSPSNKVTEKGKDVELRCDPISGHTALYWYRQSLGQGLEFLIYFQGNSAPDKSGLPSDRFSAERTGGSVSTLTIQRTQQEDSAVYLCASSSGLQVETQYFGPGTRLTVL.

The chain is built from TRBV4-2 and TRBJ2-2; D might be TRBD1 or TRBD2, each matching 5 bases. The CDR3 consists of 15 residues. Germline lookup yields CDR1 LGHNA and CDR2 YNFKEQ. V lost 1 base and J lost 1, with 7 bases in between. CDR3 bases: TGTGCCAGCAGCCAAGTGGGGGTGAACACCGGGGAGCTGTTTTTT. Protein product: CASSQVGVNTGELFF.

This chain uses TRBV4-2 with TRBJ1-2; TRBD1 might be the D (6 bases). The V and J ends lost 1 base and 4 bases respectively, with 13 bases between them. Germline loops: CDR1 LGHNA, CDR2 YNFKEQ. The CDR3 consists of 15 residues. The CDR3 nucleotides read TGTGCCAGCAGCCAAGGTCCAGGGGAGGGCTATGGCTACACCTTC. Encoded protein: CASSQGPGEGYGYTF.

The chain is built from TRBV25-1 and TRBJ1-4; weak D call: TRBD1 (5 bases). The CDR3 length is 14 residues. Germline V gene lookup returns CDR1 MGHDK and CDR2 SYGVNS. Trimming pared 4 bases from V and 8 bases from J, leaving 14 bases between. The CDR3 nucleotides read TGTGCCAGCAGTGCCATCGGGGGTGGGGAAAAACTGTTTTTT. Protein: CASSAIGGGEKLFF.

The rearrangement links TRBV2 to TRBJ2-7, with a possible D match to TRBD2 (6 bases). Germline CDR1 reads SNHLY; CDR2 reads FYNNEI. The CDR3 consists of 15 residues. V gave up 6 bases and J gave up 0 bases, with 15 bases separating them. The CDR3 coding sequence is TGTGCCAGCAGCGGCGGGACGGTTGACTCCTACGAGCAGTACTTC. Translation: CASSGGTVDSYEQYF.

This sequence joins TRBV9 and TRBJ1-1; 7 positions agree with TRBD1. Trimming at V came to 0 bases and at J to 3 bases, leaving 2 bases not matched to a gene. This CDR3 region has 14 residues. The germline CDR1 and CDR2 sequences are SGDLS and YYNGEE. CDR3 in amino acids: CASSVAQGDTEAFF. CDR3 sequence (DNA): TGTGCCAGCAGCGTAGCGCAGGGGGACACTGAAGCTTTCTTT.

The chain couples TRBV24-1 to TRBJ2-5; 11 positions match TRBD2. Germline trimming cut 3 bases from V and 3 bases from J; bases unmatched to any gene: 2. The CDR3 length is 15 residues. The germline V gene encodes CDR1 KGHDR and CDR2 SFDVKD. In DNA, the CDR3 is TGTGCCACCAGTGATACGACTAGCGGGAAAGAGACCCAGTACTTC. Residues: CATSDTTSGKETQYF.

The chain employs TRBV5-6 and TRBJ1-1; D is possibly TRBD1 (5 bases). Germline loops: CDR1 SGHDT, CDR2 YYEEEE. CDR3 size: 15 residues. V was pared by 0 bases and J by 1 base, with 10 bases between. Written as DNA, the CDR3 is TGTGCCAGCAGCTTGGGGGGCTGGGGGAACACTGAAGCTTTCTTT. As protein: CASSLGGWGNTEAFF.

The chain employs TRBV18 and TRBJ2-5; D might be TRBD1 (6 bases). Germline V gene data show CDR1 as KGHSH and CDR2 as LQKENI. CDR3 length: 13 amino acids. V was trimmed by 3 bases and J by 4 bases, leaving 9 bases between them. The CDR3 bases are TGTGCCAGCTCACCCGGACAGAGAGAGACCCAGTACTTC. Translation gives CASSPGQRETQYF. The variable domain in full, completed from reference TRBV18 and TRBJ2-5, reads NAGVMQNPRHLVRRRGQEARLRCSPMKGHSHVYWYRQLPEEGLKFMVYLQKENIIDESGMPKERFSAEFPKEGPSILRIQQVVRGDSAAYFCASSPGQRETQYFGPGTRLLVL.

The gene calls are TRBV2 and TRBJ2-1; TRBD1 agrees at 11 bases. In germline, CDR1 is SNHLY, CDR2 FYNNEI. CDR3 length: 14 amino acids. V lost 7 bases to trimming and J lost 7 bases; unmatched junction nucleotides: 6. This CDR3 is CASTDGTGGNEQFF. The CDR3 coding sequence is TGTGCCAGCACAGACGGGACAGGGGGTAATGAGCAGTTCTTC.

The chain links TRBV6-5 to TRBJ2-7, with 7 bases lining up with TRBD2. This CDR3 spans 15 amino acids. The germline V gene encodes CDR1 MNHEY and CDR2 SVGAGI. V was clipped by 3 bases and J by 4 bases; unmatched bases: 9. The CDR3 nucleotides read TGTGCCAGCAGTTATGGGAAGGGGAGGGTTTACGAGCAGTACTTC. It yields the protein CASSYGKGRVYEQYF.

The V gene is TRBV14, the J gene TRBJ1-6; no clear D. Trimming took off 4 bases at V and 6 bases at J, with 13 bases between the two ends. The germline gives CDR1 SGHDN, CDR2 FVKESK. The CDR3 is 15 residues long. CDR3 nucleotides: TGTGCCAGCAGCCGATCGGTGGGAGGTAATTCACCCCTCCACTTT. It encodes CASSRSVGGNSPLHF.

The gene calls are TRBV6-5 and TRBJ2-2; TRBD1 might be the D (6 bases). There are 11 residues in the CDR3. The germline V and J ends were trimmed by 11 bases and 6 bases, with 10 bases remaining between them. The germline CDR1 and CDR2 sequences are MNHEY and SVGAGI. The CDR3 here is CAGQGPGELFF. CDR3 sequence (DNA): TGTGCCGGCCAGGGGCCCGGGGAGCTGTTTTTT.